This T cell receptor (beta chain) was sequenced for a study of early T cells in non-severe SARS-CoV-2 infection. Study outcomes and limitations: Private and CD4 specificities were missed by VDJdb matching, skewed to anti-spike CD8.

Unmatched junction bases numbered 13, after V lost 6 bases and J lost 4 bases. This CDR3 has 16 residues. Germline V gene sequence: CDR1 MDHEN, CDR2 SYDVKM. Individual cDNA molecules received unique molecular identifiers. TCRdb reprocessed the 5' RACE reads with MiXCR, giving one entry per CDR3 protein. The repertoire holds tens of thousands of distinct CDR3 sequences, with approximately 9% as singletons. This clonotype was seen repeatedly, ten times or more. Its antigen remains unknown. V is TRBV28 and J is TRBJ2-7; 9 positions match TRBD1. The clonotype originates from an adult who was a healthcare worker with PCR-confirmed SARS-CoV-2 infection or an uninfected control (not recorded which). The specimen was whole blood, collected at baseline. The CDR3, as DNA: TGTGCCAGCAGCCCGCCTAGGGGACAGGGTCGATACGAGCAGTACTTC. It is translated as CASSPPRGQGRYEQYF.